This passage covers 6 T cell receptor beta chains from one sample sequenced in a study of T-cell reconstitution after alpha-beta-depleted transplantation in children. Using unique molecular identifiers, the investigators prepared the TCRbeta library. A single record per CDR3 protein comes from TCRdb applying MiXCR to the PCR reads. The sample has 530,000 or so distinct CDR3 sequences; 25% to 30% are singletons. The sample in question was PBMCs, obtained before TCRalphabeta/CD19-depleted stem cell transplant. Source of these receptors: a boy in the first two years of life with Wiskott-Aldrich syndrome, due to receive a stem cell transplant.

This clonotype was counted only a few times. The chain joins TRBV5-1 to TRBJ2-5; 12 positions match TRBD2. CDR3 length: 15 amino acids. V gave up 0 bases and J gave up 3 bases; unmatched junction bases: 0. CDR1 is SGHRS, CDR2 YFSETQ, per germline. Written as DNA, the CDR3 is TGCGCCAGCAGCTTGGCTAGCGGGAGGGAAGAGACCCAGTACTTC. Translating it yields CASSLASGREETQYF. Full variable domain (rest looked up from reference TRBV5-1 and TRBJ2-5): KAGVTQTPRYLIKTRGQQVTLSCSPISGHRSVSWYQQTPGQGLQFLFEYFSETQRNKGNFPGRFSGRQFSNSRSEMNVSTLELGDSALYLCASSLASGREETQYFGPGTRLLVL.

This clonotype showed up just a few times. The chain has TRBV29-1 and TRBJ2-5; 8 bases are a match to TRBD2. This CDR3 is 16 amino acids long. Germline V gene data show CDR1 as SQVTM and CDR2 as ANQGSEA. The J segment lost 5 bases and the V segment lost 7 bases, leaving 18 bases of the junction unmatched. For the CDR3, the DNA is TGCAGCGCCTCAATCGGGGCGGGAGGTCTCAGGGAGACCCAGTACTTC. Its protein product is CSASIGAGGLRETQYF.

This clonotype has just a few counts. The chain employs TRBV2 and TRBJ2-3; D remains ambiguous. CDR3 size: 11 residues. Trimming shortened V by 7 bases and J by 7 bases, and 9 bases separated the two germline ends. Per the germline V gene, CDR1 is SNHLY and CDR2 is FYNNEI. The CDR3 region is CASMVGYTQYF. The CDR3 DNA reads TGTGCCAGCATGGTTGGGTATACGCAGTATTTT.

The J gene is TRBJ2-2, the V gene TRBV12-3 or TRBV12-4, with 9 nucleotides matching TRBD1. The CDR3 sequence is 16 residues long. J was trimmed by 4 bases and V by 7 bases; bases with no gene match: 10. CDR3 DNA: TGTGCCAGCAAAACCGGGACAGGGAGAGTCACCGGGGAGCTGTTTTTT. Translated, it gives CASKTGTGRVTGELFF.

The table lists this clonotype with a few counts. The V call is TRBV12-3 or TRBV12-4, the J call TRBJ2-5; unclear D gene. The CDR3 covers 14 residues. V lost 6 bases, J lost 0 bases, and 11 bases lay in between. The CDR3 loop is CASSPQAYQETQYF. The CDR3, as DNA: TGTGCCAGCAGCCCCCAAGCGTACCAAGAGACCCAGTACTTC.

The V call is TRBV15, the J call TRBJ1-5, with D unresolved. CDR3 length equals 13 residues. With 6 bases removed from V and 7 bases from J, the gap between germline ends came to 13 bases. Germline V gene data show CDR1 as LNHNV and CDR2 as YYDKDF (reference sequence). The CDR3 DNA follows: TGTGCCACCAGGTCGGGGTCAGAGCAGCCCCAGCATTTT. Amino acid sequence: CATRSGSEQPQHF.